The present TCR beta chain was sequenced within a study of cytomegalovirus exposure and HLA in healthy donors. Findings of the study overall: Previously analyzed data showed that most TCR beta V segments were productive at a frequency of about 87% or about 30%. HLA restriction was apparent for most CMV-associated TCR beta chains in a later analysis. It was taken for granted in presence/absence analyses that sequencing depth across donors was roughly uniform.

This CDR3 region has 15 residues. J gave up 5 bases and V 5 bases, and 6 bases lay outside the gene matches. The germline V gene encodes CDR1 MDHEN and CDR2 SYDVKM. PCR was performed using 60 Vbeta and 13 Jbeta primers. Study processing details: Unique TCR beta chains totaled about 73 million in a later count, with roughly 11 million of them shared. Method: immunoSEQ multiplex PCR; TCRdb's copy keeps in-frame clones and lacks some. V and J calls and clone size are given by that table; D and trimming were obtained from the DNA. Of a few hundred thousand clones detected, roughly 80% appear once; the ten largest clones hold approximately 2.8%. As regards this clone: The target antigen is unknown.

The receptor was derived from a man aged 30-40 years in good health and CMV-seronegative. Sequencing was carried out using PBMCs. This sequence joins TRBV28 and TRBJ1-5; 10 bases fit TRBD1. CDR3 sequence reads: CASSRPGQGYQPQHF. The CDR3 nucleotides read TGTGCCAGCAGTCGTCCGGGACAGGGGTATCAGCCCCAGCATTTT.